This T cell receptor beta chain was identified during a study of T-cell memory formation after mild COVID-19. Study-level points and caveats: Clones contracting over day 15 to 85 were CD4/CD8 balanced, with later expanders leaning CD4+. Some SARS-CoV-2-responding clones were already detected in memory before infection. Mostly located in CM and EM were contracting CD4+ clones, with contracting CD8+ clones located in EMRA.

In regard to this clonotype: What it binds is unknown.

Each CDR3 protein gets one entry after TCRdb re-called the 5' RACE reads with MiXCR. This table holds a few hundred thousand distinct CDR3 sequences, approximately 19% found once. The CDR3 runs to 16 residues. Germline V gene data show CDR1 as LGHNA and CDR2 as YSLEER. V lost 4 bases to trimming and J lost 4 bases; unmatched junction nucleotides: 11. Source material: PBMCs or a T cell subset sorted from them (not recorded which). The sequence came from a man aged 18 to 29 who had mild COVID-19 (a few samples of this study predate the infection). Cell type and time point are not known. The genes are TRBV4-3 and TRBJ2-5; TRBD2 matches 8 bases. In DNA form, the CDR3 reads TGCGCCAGCAGCCTTTCCTGGACGGGGGGGCGAGAGACCCAGTACTTC. This sequence encodes CASSLSWTGGRETQYF.